The rows below give T cell receptor beta chains drawn from one sample of a study of early stage breast cancer tumors. Sequencing used immunoSEQ multiplex PCR; TCRdb keeps in-frame clones, though not all of them. The sample holds 45,000 to 60,000 clones, about 80% seen once. The sequencing sample was made of blood. The receptors here all came from a person between 50 and 60 years old with breast cancer. Both conserved end residues are part of each CDR3. A D gene is named only where the DNA matches it firmly. The size of a clone is reported for some rows only, either as once, few or many, or as a class for expanded clones.

CDR3nt	CDR3aa	j_gene	d_gene	abundance	v_gene
TGTGCCTGGAGTTTGACAGGGGGTGACACTGAAGCTTTCTTT	CAWSLTGGDTEAFF	TRBJ1-1	TRBD1	few	TRBV30
TGTGCCAGCGGGGAGCACTCCTACGAGCAGTACTTC	CASGEHSYEQYF	TRBJ2-7	-	-	TRBV6-5
TGTGCCAGCAGTGAAGACTCCCTTCCGGGAACTTCCCAAGAGACCCAGTACTTC	CASSEDSLPGTSQETQYF	TRBJ2-5	-	-	TRBV6-1
TGTGCCAGCAGCCAAGGTTTGGCTAGCGGGCGGGGGGAGCAGTACTTC	CASSQGLASGRGEQYF	TRBJ2-7	TRBD2	-	TRBV4-2
TGTGCCAGCAGCCCGGGACAGGCCGTGTGGGAGCAGTACTTC	CASSPGQAVWEQYF	TRBJ2-7	TRBD1	few	TRBV5-6
TGTGCCAGCAGCTGGGGGACAGGAGATCAGCCCCAGCATTTT	CASSWGTGDQPQHF	TRBJ1-5	TRBD1	few	TRBV6-5
TGTGCCAGTAGGGGAGATGGGTACGAGCAGTACTTC	CASRGDGYEQYF	TRBJ2-7	-	-	TRBV19
TGTGCCAGTACCGCGGGTACCTACTCTGGAAACACCATATATTTT	CASTAGTYSGNTIYF	TRBJ1-3	-	-	TRBV19
TGTGCCAGCAGTGAAGCTTTCGGGGGGGGTTACGAGACCCAGTACTTC	CASSEAFGGGYETQYF	TRBJ2-5	TRBD2	-	TRBV2
TGCAGCGTGATGACAGGCAGAGTGACTGAAGCTTTCTTT	CSVMTGRVTEAFF	TRBJ1-1	-	-	TRBV29-1
TGTGCCAACCAGGGACAGCTCTTCTATGGCTACACCTTC	CANQGQLFYGYTF	TRBJ1-2	TRBD1	once	TRBV2
TGTGCCAGCTCACCGCCTACTAGGGATACGCAGTATTTT	CASSPPTRDTQYF	TRBJ2-3	-	-	TRBV18
TGTGCCATCAGTGAGTCCGGGGGAAAGGGTAATTCACCCCTCCACTTT	CAISESGGKGNSPLHF	TRBJ1-6	-	-	TRBV10-3
TGTGCCAGCAGCTTCGGGGGGGCTAATGAAAAACTGTTTTTT	CASSFGGANEKLFF	TRBJ1-4	-	-	TRBV7-9
TGTGCCAGCAGTCCAGGACAGGGGGGCAATTCACCCCTCCACTTT	CASSPGQGGNSPLHF	TRBJ1-6	TRBD1	few	TRBV6-1
TGTGCCAGCAGCTTTCATATGACAGGGACCACCGGGGAGCTGTTTTTT	CASSFHMTGTTGELFF	TRBJ2-2	TRBD1	-	TRBV7-2
TGTGCCAGCAGCTTAGCCAGGGACTACACCTTC	CASSLARDYTF	TRBJ1-2	-	-	TRBV7-2
TGTGCCAGCAGTGACCGGGATAGAAAAGAGACCCAGTACTTC	CASSDRDRKETQYF	TRBJ2-5	-	-	TRBV6-1
TGTGCCACCAGCAGACAAGACAGTAGCAATCAGCCCCAGCATTTT	CATSRQDSSNQPQHF	TRBJ1-5	-	-	TRBV15
TGTGCCAGCAGCGCGACTCCGGGAGCGTCTCCGCAGTATTTT	CASSATPGASPQYF	TRBJ2-3	-	-	TRBV9
TGTGCCACCAGCACCCTAGCGGGAGAAGTATATGAGCAGTTCTTC	CATSTLAGEVYEQFF	TRBJ2-1	TRBD2	-	TRBV15
TGTGCCAGCAGCTTAGCGCAGGGAGGGGCCACTGAAGCTTTCTTT	CASSLAQGGATEAFF	TRBJ1-1	-	-	TRBV11-2
TGTGCCAGCAGCTTAGCGCTCTATAGCAATCAGCCCCAGCATTTT	CASSLALYSNQPQHF	TRBJ1-5	-	-	TRBV7-2
TGCAGTGCTAGAGATATGGGGGAGCTGTTTTTT	CSARDMGELFF	TRBJ2-2	-	-	TRBV20-1